Listed here are 16 T cell receptor beta chains from one sample, sequenced in a study of Ad26.COV2.S vaccination and SARS-CoV-2 variants. Stated treatment: roughly 18 received Ad26.COV2.S at low or high dose, single or two shots; roughly five received placebo; per-sample allocation not given. Following the first vaccine or placebo injection, samples were taken on day 63. This table comes from immunoSEQ multiplex PCR, and its TCRdb copy is limited to in-frame clones, with some not included. The sample yields some 410,000 clones, over 80% seen once. Specimen: peripheral blood, collected in a trial of Ad26.COV2.S vaccine versus placebo. The receptors come from a person between 18 and 59 years old who received the Ad26.COV2.S COVID-19 vaccine or a placebo.

The rearrangement uses TRBV5-1 and TRBJ1-1; 7 bases are shared with TRBD1. The CDR3 is made up of 15 amino acids. With V trimmed by 2 bases and J by 0 bases, 4 bases remained unmatched. Looked up from germline, CDR1 is SGHRS and CDR2 is YFSETQ. CDR3 DNA sequence: TGCGCCAGCAGCTTCGGTGGACAGGTGAACACTGAAGCTTTCTTT. Amino acid sequence: CASSFGGQVNTEAFF. Full variable domain (remainder filled in from reference TRBV5-1 and TRBJ1-1): KAGVTQTPRYLIKTRGQQVTLSCSPISGHRSVSWYQQTPGQGLQFLFEYFSETQRNKGNFPGRFSGRQFSNSRSEMNVSTLELGDSALYLCASSFGGQVNTEAFFGQGTRLTVV.

This clone was counted a single time. The chain combines TRBV7-9 with TRBJ2-7; 7 bases fit TRBD1. The CDR3 has 14 amino acids. J was trimmed by 1 base and V by 7 bases; bases with no gene match: 7. CDR1 SEHNR and CDR2 FQNEAQ come from the germline V gene (reference sequence). In nucleotides, the CDR3 is TGTGCCAGCACCTTGGACAGGCTGTCCTACGAGCAGTACTTC. Protein: CASTLDRLSYEQYF.

Remarks on this clone: Other DNA sequences from this sample encode an identical CDR3 as well. The rearrangement links TRBV5-1 to TRBJ2-5, with 8 bases aligning to TRBD2. Germline-derived CDR1 and CDR2 are SGHRS and YFSETQ. The V segment lost 2 bases and the J segment 2 bases; nucleotides outside the gene matches: 2. CDR3 length: 14 amino acids. CDR3 sequence reads: CASSFSGGQETQYF. The CDR3, as DNA: TGCGCCAGCAGCTTCAGCGGGGGACAAGAGACCCAGTACTTC.

The chain combines TRBV27 with TRBJ2-7; weak D call: TRBD1 (6 bases). Germline CDR1 is MNHEY and CDR2 is SMNVEV (reference sequence). The CDR3 covers 14 residues. V was cut by 0 bases and J by 3 bases, with 9 bases left in between. This CDR3 is CASSLSRGGYEQYF. CDR3 DNA: TGTGCCAGCAGTTTATCGCGAGGGGGCTACGAGCAGTACTTC.

In its sample, this clone was seen a few times. The chain couples TRBV10-1 to TRBJ1-6, with a possible D match to TRBD1 (5 bases). The CDR3 loop spans 13 amino acids. CDR1 is WNHNN, CDR2 SYGVQD, per germline (reference sequence). Trimming took off 2 bases at V and 13 bases at J, with 12 bases between the two ends. CDR3 in amino acids: CASSEDREWPLHF. The CDR3 region has the DNA TGCGCCAGCAGTGAGGACAGAGAGTGGCCCCTCCACTTT.

This chain connects TRBV6-4 to TRBJ2-3, with D possibly being TRBD1 (5 bases). This CDR3 region has 14 residues. Trimming removed 6 bases from V and 0 bases from J, with 10 bases in between. CDR1 and CDR2 from the germline V gene are MRHNA and SNTAGT. This CDR3 reads CASRMTASTDTQYF. CDR3 nucleotide sequence: TGTGCCAGCAGGATGACAGCTAGCACAGATACGCAGTATTTT.

The V call is TRBV10-3, the J call TRBJ2-2, with D possibly being TRBD1 (6 bases). The germline V and J ends were trimmed by 10 bases and 2 bases, with 11 bases remaining between them. This CDR3 has 13 residues. Germline CDR1 ENHRY, CDR2 SYGVKD. The CDR3 DNA sequence: TGTGCCAACGGACAGTTCAACACCGGGGAGCTGTTTTTT. Amino acid sequence: CANGQFNTGELFF.

The gene calls are TRBV2 and TRBJ1-2, with D tentatively TRBD1 (5 bases). V shed 0 bases and J shed 4 bases, with 15 bases lying between them. The length of the CDR3 is 16 residues. Germline lookup yields CDR1 SNHLY and CDR2 FYNNEI. As DNA, the CDR3 is TGTGCCAGCAGTGAAGCAACCGGGACTGGGAGCTATGGCTACACCTTC. The encoded protein is CASSEATGTGSYGYTF.

This chain joins TRBV5-1 and TRBJ1-3; D is perhaps TRBD1 (6 bases). The CDR3 is 16 residues long. Germline CDR1 is SGHRS and CDR2 is YFSETQ. V lost 2 bases and J 0 bases, leaving 12 bases between the germline ends. CDR3 in amino acids: CASSLTGTSSGNTIYF. As DNA, the CDR3 is TGCGCCAGCAGCTTAACCGGGACAAGCTCTGGAAACACCATATATTTT.

The chain joins TRBV18 to TRBJ1-1; no clear D. Looked up from germline, CDR1 is KGHSH and CDR2 is LQKENI. CDR3 length: 12 residues. The V end was cut by 5 bases, the J end by 1 base, with 5 bases between. CDR3 sequence (DNA): TGTGCCAGCTCAGCAGGGAACACTGAAGCTTTCTTT. This encodes CASSAGNTEAFF.

There are a few counts of this clone. This chain uses TRBV6-6 with TRBJ2-7, with D uncertain. This CDR3 region has 16 residues. Germline CDR1 reads MNHNY; CDR2 reads SVGAGI (reference sequence). The germline V and J ends were trimmed by 2 bases and 0 bases, with 14 bases remaining between them. CDR3 residues: CASSYGWTLSSYEQYF. CDR3 coding DNA: TGTGCCAGCAGTTACGGGTGGACCCTGAGCTCCTACGAGCAGTACTTC.

The CDR3 coding sequence is TGTGCCAGCAGTTTATGGGGACAGGGGGCGGGATTGAACACTGAAGCTTTCTTT. Amino acids: CASSLWGQGAGLNTEAFF. The V call is TRBV27, the J call TRBJ1-1; 12 positions agree with TRBD1. The CDR3 spans 18 residues. Trimming took 1 base from V and 0 from J; bases not matched to a gene: 6. The V gene's germline CDR1 is MNHEY and CDR2 SMNVEV (reference sequence).

The J gene is TRBJ2-5, the V gene TRBV19; no firm D call. Looked up from germline, CDR1 is LNHDA and CDR2 is SQIVND (reference sequence). V gave up 1 base and J gave up 5 bases, with 11 bases separating them. The CDR3 is made up of 14 amino acids. CDR3 sequence reads: CASSIAPPYETQYF. CDR3 nucleotides: TGTGCCAGTAGTATAGCCCCACCCTACGAGACCCAGTACTTC.

The chain is built from TRBV25-1 and TRBJ1-3; TRBD1 is a possible D gene (6 bases). Looked up from germline, CDR1 is MGHDK and CDR2 is SYGVNS. The V and J ends lost 1 base and 4 bases respectively, with 14 bases between them. This CDR3 has 16 residues. CDR3 sequence (DNA): TGTGCCAGCAGTGAATGGAGGACAGTAAAGGGAAACACCATATATTTT. Residues: CASSEWRTVKGNTIYF.

This clone occurred once. The J gene is TRBJ2-5, the V gene TRBV25-1; TRBD1 might be the D (6 bases). Deletions cut 1 base from V and 3 bases from J, with 9 bases between. Germline lookup yields CDR1 MGHDK and CDR2 SYGVNS. CDR3 length: 14 amino acids. Written as DNA, the CDR3 is TGTGCCAGCAGTGAATGGGACACAAAAGAGACCCAGTACTTC. Protein: CASSEWDTKETQYF.

The chain is built from TRBV19 and TRBJ2-3; tentatively, D is TRBD1 or TRBD2 (5 bases each). The CDR3 length is 15 residues. Trimming stripped 3 bases from V and 5 bases from J, with 15 bases between. Germline lookup yields CDR1 LNHDA and CDR2 SQIVND (reference sequence). Here the CDR3 reads CASSIAGFGGDTQYF. The DNA for the CDR3 is TGTGCCAGTAGTATTGCAGGGTTTGGAGGAGATACGCAGTATTTT.